This T cell receptor (beta chain) came from a study of T cell responses to AZD1222 COVID-19 vaccine. Findings and limits, study-wide: The study found vaccine-associated CD4 TCRs spanning spike, dominant at 160-218 and 743-854. Seropositive at baseline were only a handful of AZD1222 recipients. White British people made up most donors, females outnumbered males, and clonal diversity was possibly underestimated.

Libraries were prepared by immunoSEQ multiplex PCR; TCRdb keeps only in-frame clonotypes and omits some of them. The repertoire includes over 100,000 clones, around 90% of them detected once, and around 0.99% sits in the top ten. CDR1 and CDR2 (germline): SGDLS, YYNGEE. Trimming removed 3 bases from V and 0 bases from J; junction bases left unmatched: 4. The CDR3 sequence is 15 residues long. A remark on this clone: Its antigen is unidentified.

Specimen: peripheral blood, collected 28 days after the second AZD1222 dose. The source is an adult who received the AZD1222 COVID-19 vaccine. The chain combines TRBV9 with TRBJ1-2, with 8 bases fitting TRBD1. The DNA for the CDR3 is TGTGCCAGCAGCGGAGGACAGGGAGCTAACTATGGCTACACCTTC. Translated: CASSGGQGANYGYTF. Full variable domain (outside the CDR3, taken from reference TRBV9 and TRBJ1-2): DSGVTQTPKHLITATGQRVTLRCSPRSGDLSVYWYQQSLDQGLQFLIQYYNGEERAKGNILERFSAQQFPDLHSELNLSSLELGDSALYFCASSGGQGANYGYTFGSGTRLTVV.